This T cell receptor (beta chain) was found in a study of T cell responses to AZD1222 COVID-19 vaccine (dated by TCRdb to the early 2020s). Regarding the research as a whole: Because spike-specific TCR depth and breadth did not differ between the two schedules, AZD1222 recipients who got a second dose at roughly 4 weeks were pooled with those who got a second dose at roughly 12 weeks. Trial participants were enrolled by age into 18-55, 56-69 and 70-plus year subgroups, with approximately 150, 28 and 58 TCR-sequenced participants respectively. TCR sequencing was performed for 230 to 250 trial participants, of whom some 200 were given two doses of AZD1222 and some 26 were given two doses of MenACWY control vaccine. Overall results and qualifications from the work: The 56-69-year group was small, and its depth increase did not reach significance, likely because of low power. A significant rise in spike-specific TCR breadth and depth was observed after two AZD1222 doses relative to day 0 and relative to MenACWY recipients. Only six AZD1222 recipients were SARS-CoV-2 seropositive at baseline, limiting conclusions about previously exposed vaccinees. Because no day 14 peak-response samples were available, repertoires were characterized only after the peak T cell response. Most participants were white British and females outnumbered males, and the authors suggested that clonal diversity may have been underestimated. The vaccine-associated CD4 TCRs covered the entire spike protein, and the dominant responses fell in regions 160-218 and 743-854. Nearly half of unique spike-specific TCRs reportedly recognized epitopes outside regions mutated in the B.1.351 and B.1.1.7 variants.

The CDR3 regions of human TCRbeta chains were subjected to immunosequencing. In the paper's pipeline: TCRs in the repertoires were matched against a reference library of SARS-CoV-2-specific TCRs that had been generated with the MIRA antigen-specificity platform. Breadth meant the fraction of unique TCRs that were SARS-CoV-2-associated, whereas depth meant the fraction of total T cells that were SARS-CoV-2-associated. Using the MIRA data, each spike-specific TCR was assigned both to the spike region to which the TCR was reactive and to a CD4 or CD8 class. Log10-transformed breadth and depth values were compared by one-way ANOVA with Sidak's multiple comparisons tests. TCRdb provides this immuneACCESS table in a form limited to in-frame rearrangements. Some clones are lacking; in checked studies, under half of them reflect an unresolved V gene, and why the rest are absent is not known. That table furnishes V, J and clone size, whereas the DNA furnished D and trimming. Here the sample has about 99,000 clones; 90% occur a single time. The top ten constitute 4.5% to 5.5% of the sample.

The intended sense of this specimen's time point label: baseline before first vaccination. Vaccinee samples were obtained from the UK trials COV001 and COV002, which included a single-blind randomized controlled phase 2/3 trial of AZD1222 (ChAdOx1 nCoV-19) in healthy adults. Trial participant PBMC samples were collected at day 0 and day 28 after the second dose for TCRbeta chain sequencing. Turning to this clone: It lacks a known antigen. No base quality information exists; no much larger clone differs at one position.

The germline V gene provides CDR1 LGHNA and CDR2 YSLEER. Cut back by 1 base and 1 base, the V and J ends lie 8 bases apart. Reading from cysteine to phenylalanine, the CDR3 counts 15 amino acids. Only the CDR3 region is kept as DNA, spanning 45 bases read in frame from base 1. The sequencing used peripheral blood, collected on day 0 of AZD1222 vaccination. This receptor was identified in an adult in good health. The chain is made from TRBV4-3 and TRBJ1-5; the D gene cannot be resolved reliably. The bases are TGCGCCAGCAGCCAAGCAACCTACAGCAATCAGCCCCAGCATTTT. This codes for CASSQATYSNQPQHF.